This TCR beta chain is from a study of technical replicates of blood from several donors. The repertoire was sequenced with immunoSEQ multiplex PCR; TCRdb's copy has only in-frame clones and lacks some. Of about 100,000 clones listed, 90% to 97% are singletons. This clone came up a few times. V shed 0 bases and J 10 bases; nucleotides not matched to a gene: 7. The CDR3 has 15 residues. Germline CDR1 reads SGHNT; CDR2 reads YYREEE (reference sequence). The clonotype originates from a human donor in good health. The sequenced sample consisted of T cells isolated from PBMCs. V and J are TRBV5-4 and TRBJ2-2; 9 bases agree with TRBD2. CDR3 in DNA: TGTGCCAGCAGCTTGGAGCGGGAGGTCGGATCGGAGCTGTTTTTT. It encodes CASSLEREVGSELFF. Together with reference TRBV5-4 and TRBJ2-2, the CDR3 gives the full variable domain: ETGVTQSPTHLIKTRGQQVTLRCSSQSGHNTVSWYQQALGQGPQFIFQYYREEENGRGNFPPRFSGLQFPNYSSELNVNALELDDSALYLCASSLEREVGSELFFGEGSRLTVL.